A single sample is the source of the 20 T cell receptor beta chains below, sequenced in a study of blood T cell repertoires in COVID-19. Some clones are missing from TCRdb's copy, which holds only in-frame ones; the method was immunoSEQ multiplex PCR. The sample contains approximately 110,000 clones, about 88% of which appear only once. Sequencing input: peripheral blood. These receptors were obtained from a human donor in a cohort sampled during active COVID-19.

This clone appeared once. The V call is TRBV6-5, the J call TRBJ1-2; maybe TRBD1 (5 bases). V gave up 6 bases and J gave up 2 bases, with 13 bases separating them. Germline V CDR1 and CDR2: MNHEY, SVGAGI. CDR3 length equals 14 residues. CDR3 protein: CASSRGAGNYGYTF. DNA for the CDR3: TGTGCCAGCAGCCGTGGGGCAGGAAACTATGGCTACACCTTC.

V is TRBV6-5 and J is TRBJ2-5, with 10 bases lining up with TRBD2. The CDR3 totals 15 residues. J gave up 5 bases and V 2 bases, and 5 bases lay outside the gene matches. CDR1 is MNHEY and CDR2 is SVGAGI in the germline V gene. The CDR3 spells CASSYAAGGWETQYF. CDR3 DNA: TGTGCCAGCAGTTACGCAGCGGGAGGGTGGGAGACCCAGTACTTC.

The J gene is TRBJ1-3, the V gene TRBV30; D is perhaps TRBD1 (5 bases). CDR1 is GTSNPN, CDR2 SVGIG, per germline (reference sequence). The CDR3 covers 13 residues. The V and J ends lost 5 bases and 1 base respectively, with 9 bases between them. The DNA for the CDR3 is TGTGCCTGGTCCACAGGATCTGGAAACACCATATATTTT. Protein product: CAWSTGSGNTIYF. The full variable domain, rest sourced from reference TRBV30 and TRBJ1-3, is SQTIHQWPATLVQPVGSPLSLECTVEGTSNPNLYWYRQAAGRGLQLLFYSVGIGQISSEVPQNLSASRPQDRQFILSSKKLLLSDSGFYLCAWSTGSGNTIYFGEGSWLTVV.

In its sample, this clone was seen a few times. This chain links TRBV28 with TRBJ1-3, with 12 bases matching TRBD1. With 5 bases clipped from V and 11 bases from J, the junction kept 10 bases outside the gene matches. CDR1 is MDHEN, CDR2 SYDVKM, per germline. The CDR3 has 15 residues. The CDR3 is CASSTRGQGAIAIYF. The CDR3 DNA follows: TGTGCCAGCAGTACGCGGGGACAGGGGGCGATCGCCATATATTTT.

This sequence joins TRBV15 and TRBJ2-3; 14 nucleotides align to TRBD2. The CDR3 runs 17 residues. J lost 4 bases, V lost 1 base, and 4 bases had no gene match. Per germline, CDR1 LNHNV and CDR2 YYDKDF (reference sequence). The CDR3 bases are TGTGCCACCAGCAGAGCGGGACTAGCGGGAGTCCCAGATACGCAGTATTTT. This translates into CATSRAGLAGVPDTQYF.

The chain recombines TRBV28 with TRBJ1-1; D unresolved. Between the trimmed V and J ends, which lost 8 bases and 0 bases, there was a span of 13 bases. CDR3 size: 14 residues. Germline V gives CDR1 MDHEN, CDR2 SYDVKM. The CDR3: CASHEGRLNTEAFF. The CDR3 nucleotides read TGTGCCAGCCACGAGGGTCGTCTGAACACTGAAGCTTTCTTT.

The chain recombines TRBV4-3 with TRBJ1-1, with D unresolved. The V gene's germline CDR1 is LGHNA and CDR2 YSLEER. The CDR3 has 15 residues. V was pared by 6 bases and J by 5 bases, with 19 bases between. The CDR3 protein is CASRVSRQVETEAFF. The CDR3 DNA reads as TGCGCCAGCAGAGTAAGCAGACAAGTTGAAACTGAAGCTTTCTTT.

This sequence joins TRBV19 and TRBJ1-5; TRBD1 is a possible D gene (5 bases). Germline CDR1 reads LNHDA; CDR2 reads SQIVND (reference sequence). The length of the CDR3 is 15 residues. V lost 10 bases, J lost 3 bases, and 19 bases lay in between. This chain's CDR3 is CATSWGGVSNQPQHF. CDR3 DNA sequence: TGTGCCACCTCGTGGGGGGGGGTTTCCAATCAGCCCCAGCATTTT. The complete variable domain, with remaining parts taken from reference TRBV19 and TRBJ1-5, reads DGGITQSPKYLFRKEGQNVTLSCEQNLNHDAMYWYRQDPGQGLRLIYYSQIVNDFQKGDIAEGYSVSREKKESFPLTVTSAQKNPTAFYLCATSWGGVSNQPQHFGDGTRLSIL.

Only a few counts were recorded for this clone. J is TRBJ2-1 and V is TRBV24-1; D perhaps matches TRBD1 (7 bases). V lost 5 bases and J 1 base, leaving 14 bases between the germline ends. This CDR3 spans 16 amino acids. Germline V CDR1 and CDR2: KGHDR, SFDVKD. The CDR3 loop is CATSATTGRSYNEQFF. CDR3 bases: TGTGCCACCAGTGCTACGACAGGGAGGTCCTACAATGAGCAGTTCTTC.

The rearrangement uses TRBV10-2 and TRBJ1-3, with D hard to call. V lost 2 bases, J lost 0 bases, and 5 bases lay in between. The CDR3 has 14 amino acids. Germline V CDR1 and CDR2: WSHSY, SAAADI. The CDR3 is CASSEAGSGNTIYF. For the CDR3, the DNA is TGCGCCAGCAGTGAGGCGGGCTCTGGAAACACCATATATTTT.

This clone was recorded a few times. V usage is TRBV7-3 and J usage is TRBJ2-5; 11 nucleotides agree with TRBD2. The CDR3 length is 16 residues. Germline CDR1 reads SGHTA; CDR2 reads FQGTGA. V lost 2 bases, J lost 2 bases, and 4 bases stayed unmatched. CDR3 region: CASSLGLAGGQETQYF. DNA for the CDR3: TGTGCCAGCAGCTTAGGTCTAGCGGGGGGACAAGAGACCCAGTACTTC.

This clone came up a few times. The CDR3 sequence is CASRLAGESYEQYF. The DNA for the CDR3 is TGTGCCAGCAGGCTAGCGGGGGAGTCCTACGAGCAGTACTTC. J is TRBJ2-7 and V is TRBV6-6; 10 bases are shared with TRBD2. Germline V CDR1 and CDR2: MNHNY, SVGAGI (reference sequence). Germline trimming cut 6 bases from V and 1 base from J; bases unmatched to any gene: 3. The CDR3 runs to 14 residues.

The chain uses TRBV12-3 or TRBV12-4 and TRBJ1-2, with D hard to call. The CDR3 length is 13 residues. V was pared by 6 bases and J by 3 bases, with 11 bases between. CDR3 in amino acids: CASRASMDYGYTF. In DNA form, the CDR3 reads TGTGCCAGCAGAGCTTCGATGGACTATGGCTACACCTTC.

The rearrangement uses TRBV7-9 and TRBJ1-3, with D hard to call. V lost 3 bases and J 0 bases, leaving 12 bases between the germline ends. The CDR3 sequence is 16 residues long. Germline V gives CDR1 SEHNR, CDR2 FQNEAQ (reference sequence). The CDR3 DNA is TGTGCCAGCAGCTTGATTAGTCCTCGCTCTGGAAACACCATATATTTT. This encodes CASSLISPRSGNTIYF.

This chain connects TRBV28 to TRBJ1-2; D unclear. The V end was cut by 5 bases, the J end by 2 bases, with 9 bases between. The CDR3 is 13 amino acids. Germline V gene sequence: CDR1 MDHEN, CDR2 SYDVKM. CDR3 in DNA: TGTGCCAGCAGTCTAGCTGAAAACTATGGCTACACCTTC. Translation: CASSLAENYGYTF.

This chain links TRBV2 with TRBJ2-3; 11 bases fit TRBD2. The V gene's germline CDR1 is SNHLY and CDR2 FYNNEI. V shed 1 base, J shed 0 bases, and the junction held 6 bases outside the gene matches. The CDR3 has 18 residues. CDR3 in DNA: TGTGCCAGCAGTGAAGGGACTAGCGGGCCTCCTAGCACAGATACGCAGTATTTT. Amino acid sequence: CASSEGTSGPPSTDTQYF.

The chain employs TRBV29-1 and TRBJ1-1; the D gene is possibly TRBD1 (5 bases). The V and J ends lost 7 bases and 5 bases respectively, with 20 bases between them. CDR3 size: 14 residues. Germline V gene data show CDR1 as SQVTM and CDR2 as ANQGSEA. DNA for the CDR3: TGCAGCGCTTCTAGGCAGGGAGGGTCTACTGAAGCTTTCTTT. Protein product: CSASRQGGSTEAFF. The complete variable domain, with remaining parts taken from reference TRBV29-1 and TRBJ1-1, reads SAVISQKPSRDICQRGTSLTIQCQVDSQVTMMFWYRQQPGQSLTLIATANQGSEATYESGFVIDKFPISRPNLTFSTLTVSNMSPEDSSIYLCSASRQGGSTEAFFGQGTRLTVV.

This clone was counted many times. The chain has TRBV9 and TRBJ2-7; a weak D match, TRBD2 (5 bases). The CDR3 totals 15 residues. Trimming cost V 0 bases and J 0 bases, with 10 bases left between them. CDR1 is SGDLS and CDR2 is YYNGEE in the germline V gene. CDR3 bases: TGTGCCAGCAGCGTAGATTCGGGGTTCTCCTACGAGCAGTACTTC. Protein sequence: CASSVDSGFSYEQYF.

This sequence joins TRBV5-3 and TRBJ2-7; a possible D gene is TRBD1 (6 bases). TRBV5-3 is flagged as an ORF with uncertain function. The CDR3 totals 15 residues. V lost 4 bases to trimming and J lost 1 base, with 15 bases between them. CDR3 loop: CARSPEKDRSYEQYF. In nucleotides, the CDR3 is TGTGCCAGAAGCCCTGAGAAGGACAGATCCTACGAGCAGTACTTC.

A word on this clone: The germline gene is not matched at one end of the junction; a read error may be the cause. V is TRBV10-3 and J is TRBJ2-4, with D perhaps given as TRBD1 or TRBD2 (5 bases each). CDR1 is ENHRY, CDR2 SYGVKD, per germline. This CDR3 spans 13 amino acids. CDR3 sequence (DNA): TGTGCCATCGGTGAGGGGCCCAAAAACATTCAGTACTTC. It specifies CAIGEGPKNIQYF.